The 20 T cell receptor beta chains below come from one sample, sequenced in a study of monozygotic twins with inflammatory bowel disease. Using the 5' RACE reads, TCRdb records one entry per CDR3 protein without DNA. The sample table includes some 400,000 distinct CDR3 sequences. Sequenced sample: blood. All receptors come from a human donor with ulcerative colitis or Crohn's disease, or a healthy co-twin of an affected twin (not recorded which).

The rearrangement joins TRBV15 to TRBJ2-1; TCRdb's D call of TRBD1 is untestable without DNA. Germline CDR1 reads LNHNV; CDR2 reads YYDKDF (reference sequence). The CDR3 is 14 residues long. CDR3 amino acids: CATSSYRAGSEQFF. Together with reference TRBV15 and TRBJ2-1, the CDR3 gives the full variable domain: DAMVIQNPRYQVTQFGKPVTLSCSQTLNHNVMYWYQQKSSQAPKLLFHYYDKDFNNEADTPDNFQSRRPNTSFCFLDIRSPGLGDTAMYLCATSSYRAGSEQFFGPGTRLTVL.

This chain joins TRBV5-1 and TRBJ1-2; TCRdb lists TRBD1, though no DNA is available to test this call. CDR3 length: 12 amino acids. Germline-derived CDR1 and CDR2 are SGHRS and YFSETQ. CDR3 region: CASSLIGDGYTF.

The chain carries TRBV5-1 and TRBJ2-1; TCRdb gives TRBD2 as the D gene, but with no DNA this cannot be confirmed. CDR1 and CDR2 from the germline V gene are SGHRS and YFSETQ. This CDR3 contains 16 residues. CDR3 loop: CASSLEIGEAYNEQFF.

This chain links TRBV6-5 with TRBJ2-5; TCRdb lists TRBD2, though no DNA is available to test this call. CDR1 MNHEY and CDR2 SVGAGI come from the germline V gene. This CDR3 is built from 12 residues. CDR3 residues: CASSLNGRTQYF.

The V call is TRBV20-1, the J call TRBJ2-3; TCRdb lists TRBD2, though no DNA is available to test this call. Germline-derived CDR1 and CDR2 are DFQATT and SNEGSKA (reference sequence). The CDR3 is made up of 14 amino acids. CDR3 amino acids: CSARPGGRTDTQYF.

The rearrangement joins TRBV7-9 to TRBJ2-2; the D call from TCRdb, TRBD2, cannot be confirmed without DNA. CDR1 and CDR2 from the germline V gene are SEHNR and FQNEAQ (reference sequence). The CDR3 extends over 15 amino acids. The CDR3 protein is CASSPPAANTGELFF.

The rearrangement uses TRBV9 and TRBJ2-7; TCRdb selects TRBD2, and the lack of DNA leaves this call unchecked. This CDR3 contains 15 residues. Germline CDR1 and CDR2: SGDLS and YYNGEE. CDR3 sequence reads: CASKWDPGLIYEQYF. The full variable domain, in which reference TRBV9 and TRBJ2-7 provide the parts outside the CDR3, is DSGVTQTPKHLITATGQRVTLRCSPRSGDLSVYWYQQSLDQGLQFLIQYYNGEERAKGNILERFSAQQFPDLHSELNLSSLELGDSALYFCASKWDPGLIYEQYFGPGTRLTVT.

This chain joins TRBV6-5 and TRBJ2-2; as DNA is missing, the TRBD1 call by TCRdb cannot be tested. CDR1 and CDR2 from the germline V gene are MNHEY and SVGAGI. This CDR3 spans 17 amino acids. The CDR3 protein is CVSSYLQGGSNTGELFF.

CDR3 sequence reads: CSARETGSENTEAFF. The chain has TRBV20-1 and TRBJ1-1. The CDR3 has 15 residues. Germline V lookup: CDR1 DFQATT, CDR2 SNEGSKA (reference sequence).

The chain couples TRBV4-3 to TRBJ2-3; the D gene TCRdb calls, TRBD2, cannot be checked with no DNA. The CDR3 runs to 17 residues. The germline V gene encodes CDR1 LGHNA and CDR2 YSLEER. The CDR3 loop is CASSQDLLAGAADTQYF.

V is TRBV12-3 or TRBV12-4 and J is TRBJ2-1; TCRdb's D call of TRBD1 is untestable without DNA. The CDR3 extends over 14 amino acids. CDR3 amino acids: CASSQGLPGDEQFF.

The chain employs TRBV7-9 and TRBJ2-1; TCRdb indicates TRBD1, and absent DNA this call remains unverified. This CDR3 region has 16 residues. The V gene's germline CDR1 is SEHNR and CDR2 FQNEAQ (reference sequence). CDR3 sequence: CASSLAGASSYNEQFF.

This chain links TRBV7-2 with TRBJ2-1. The CDR3 runs 15 residues. Germline V lookup: CDR1 SGHTA, CDR2 FQGNSA. The CDR3 region is CASSLAGSSLNEQFF.

The chain joins TRBV6-5 to TRBJ1-1. In germline, CDR1 is MNHEY, CDR2 SVGAGI. The CDR3 is made up of 14 amino acids. CDR3: CASSYNAEGTEAFF.

The chain has TRBV7-9 and TRBJ1-1; without DNA, the TCRdb call of TRBD1 cannot be checked. The CDR3 has 16 residues. Germline CDR1 and CDR2: SEHNR and FQNEAQ (reference sequence). The chain's CDR3 is CASSWGPQDLNTEAFF.

The V and J genes are TRBV29-1 and TRBJ2-3; TCRdb names TRBD1, which stays unverified in the absence of DNA. The CDR3 consists of 14 residues. The germline V gene encodes CDR1 SQVTM and CDR2 ANQGSEA. The CDR3 spells CSVELAVQGTTQYF.

This chain uses TRBV6-1 with TRBJ2-2; TCRdb returns TRBD1, unconfirmable since there is no DNA. This CDR3 has 17 residues. Germline assignment: CDR1 MNHNS and CDR2 SASEGT. CDR3 region: CASSDQGGPGYRGELFF.

The J gene is TRBJ2-1, the V gene TRBV6-2 or TRBV6-3. CDR1 is MNHEY and CDR2 is SVGEGT in the germline V gene. The CDR3 totals 15 residues. The chain's CDR3 is CASSYSNPSYNEQFF.

The chain recombines TRBV28 with TRBJ2-1; TCRdb proposes TRBD1, but this gene call is untestable without DNA. CDR1 and CDR2 from the germline V gene are MDHEN and SYDVKM. This CDR3 comprises 13 residues. The CDR3 protein is CASSLPDLRGQFF.

V and J are TRBV30 and TRBJ2-3. CDR1 and CDR2 from the germline V gene are GTSNPN and SVGIG (reference sequence). The CDR3 runs to 13 residues. The CDR3 is CAWSVRKWDTQYF.